The rows below give T cell receptor beta chains drawn from one sample of a study of shared clonotypes between healthy human individuals. Data came from immunoSEQ multiplex PCR; TCRdb stores just in-frame clones and leaves some out. The profile covers nearly 600,000 clones, with just under 97% appearing a single time and over 0.09% taken by the ten largest. The sequenced sample was naive CD8+ T cells sorted from blood. The receptors stem from a woman in her thirties in good health. Each CDR3 is given with its conserved first and last residue. The order of the fields is clone size, V gene, D gene, J gene, CDR3 protein, CDR3 DNA. A D gene is named only where the DNA matches it firmly. Clone sizes are given selectively: once, few, many, or a class where the clone is expanded.

>-|TRBV9|-|TRBJ2-3
CASSDPNGDTQYF
TGTGCCAGCAGCGACCCAAACGGGGATACGCAGTATTTT
>-|TRBV28|-|TRBJ2-7
CASTPPAPPYEQYF
TGTGCCAGCACCCCCCCCGCCCCACCCTACGAGCAGTACTTC
>-|TRBV28|TRBD1|TRBJ1-1
CASSLFTDRASAFF
TGTGCCAGCAGCCTTTTTACGGACAGGGCGTCAGCTTTCTTT
>-|TRBV14|-|TRBJ2-7
CASSQGGPMSGNEQYF
TGTGCCAGCAGCCAAGGTGGTCCGATGTCGGGGAACGAGCAGTACTTC
>-|TRBV27|TRBD2|TRBJ2-3
CASSELAGVRGDTQYF
TGTGCCAGCAGTGAACTAGCGGGAGTACGAGGAGATACGCAGTATTTT
>once|TRBV18|TRBD2|TRBJ2-2
CASSPSLPGLAGGPDTGELFF
TGTGCCAGCTCACCATCCCTCCCGGGACTAGCGGGAGGGCCTGACACCGGGGAGCTGTTTTTT
>-|TRBV28|-|TRBJ1-3
CASSLYGVTGNTIYF
TGTGCCAGCAGTTTATATGGGGTAACAGGAAACACCATATATTTT
>-|TRBV19|TRBD2|TRBJ2-7
CASSFDLAGVPNEQYF
TGTGCCAGTAGTTTCGACTTAGCGGGAGTCCCGAACGAGCAGTACTTC
>-|TRBV9|-|TRBJ1-5
CASHRGAHQPQHF
TGTGCCAGCCACCGGGGCGCCCATCAGCCCCAGCATTTT
>-|TRBV4-2|-|TRBJ2-1
CASSQEDVNNEQFF
TGTGCCAGCAGCCAAGAGGACGTAAACAATGAGCAGTTCTTC
>-|TRBV11-2|-|TRBJ2-7
CASSHTGTGSYEQYF
TGTGCCAGCAGCCACACCGGGACGGGGTCCTACGAGCAGTACTTC
>-|TRBV27|-|TRBJ2-2
CASRSWGSANTGELFF
TGTGCCAGCAGATCGTGGGGGTCTGCGAACACCGGGGAGCTGTTTTTT
>-|TRBV5-1|TRBD2|TRBJ2-3
CASNLRSGGAGAIDTQYF
TGCGCCAGCAACCTGAGATCCGGCGGGGCGGGAGCGATAGATACGCAGTATTTT
>-|TRBV2|TRBD2|TRBJ2-1
CASSSRLAVQFF
TGTGCCAGCAGTTCCAGACTAGCTGTGCAGTTCTTC
>-|TRBV6-1|TRBD1|TRBJ2-5
CASSNYRGVETQYF
TGTGCCAGCAGTAATTACAGGGGAGTTGAGACCCAGTACTTC
>-|TRBV6-6|-|TRBJ1-6
CASSFFQGELNSPLHF
TGTGCCAGCAGTTTTTTTCAGGGCGAATTAAATTCACCCCTCCACTTT
>-|TRBV28|TRBD1|TRBJ1-3
CASSLWTGVSGNTIYF
TGTGCCAGCAGTTTATGGACAGGGGTCTCTGGAAACACCATATATTTT
>-|TRBV6-5|-|TRBJ2-1
CASRGGNEQFF
TGTGCCAGCCGGGGTGGCAATGAGCAGTTCTTC
>-|TRBV4-2|-|TRBJ2-1
CASSQGVDEQFF
TGTGCCAGCAGCCAAGGGGTCGATGAGCAGTTCTTC
>-|TRBV12-2|-|TRBJ2-1
CASRLPRASGSPPYNEQFF
TGTGCAAGTCGCTTACCGCGGGCTAGCGGGAGTCCTCCCTACAATGAGCAGTTCTTC
>-|TRBV2|-|TRBJ2-1
CASSEWVGRENREQFF
TGTGCCAGCAGTGAATGGGTAGGCAGGGAGAATCGTGAGCAGTTCTTC
>-|TRBV6-1|-|TRBJ1-1
CASSEVVGRGTEAFF
TGTGCCAGCAGTGAAGTGGTGGGGAGGGGGACTGAAGCTTTCTTT
>-|TRBV7-8|TRBD2|TRBJ2-7
CASSLEAGGLYEQYF
TGTGCCAGCAGCTTAGAAGCGGGAGGTCTCTACGAGCAGTACTTC
>-|TRBV4-1|-|TRBJ2-7
CASSLTTDRTYEQYF
TGCGCCAGCAGCCTAACAACGGACCGCACCTACGAGCAGTACTTC
>-|TRBV28|-|TRBJ1-1
CATRDGEAFF
TGTGCCACCAGAGACGGTGAAGCTTTCTTT
>-|TRBV14|-|TRBJ1-3
CASSQAFGGTSVTIYF
TGTGCCAGCAGCCAAGCCTTTGGTGGAACTTCTGTTACCATATATTTT
>-|TRBV6-6|-|TRBJ2-7
CASSYGRESIEQYF
TGTGCCAGCAGTTACGGAAGAGAGTCGATCGAGCAGTACTTC
>few|TRBV28|-|TRBJ1-5
CASTTIAGGNQPQHF
TGTGCCAGCACTACTATCGCCGGCGGTAATCAGCCCCAGCATTTT
>-|TRBV19|TRBD2|TRBJ2-1
CASAPTGTSGSNEQFF
TGTGCCAGTGCCCCCACCGGGACTAGCGGGTCCAATGAGCAGTTCTTC
>-|TRBV5-8|-|TRBJ1-5
CASSLIGNQPQHF
TGTGCCAGCAGCTTGATTGGCAATCAGCCCCAGCATTTT
>-|TRBV6-5|-|TRBJ2-5
CASSYSGETQYF
TGTGCCAGCAGTTACTCGGGAGAGACCCAGTACTTC
>-|TRBV15|TRBD2|TRBJ2-6
CATSRDPLTAGFSGANVLTF
TGTGCCACCAGCAGAGATCCGCTGACAGCGGGGTTCTCTGGGGCCAACGTCCTGACTTTC
>-|TRBV11-3|-|TRBJ2-7
CASSFGGSYEQYF
TGTGCCAGCAGCTTTGGGGGCTCCTACGAGCAGTACTTC
>few|TRBV9|-|TRBJ1-1
CASSVYPGQNTEAFF
TGTGCCAGCAGCGTTTATCCGGGCCAGAACACTGAAGCTTTCTTT
>once|TRBV29-1|-|TRBJ2-7
CSVQDGYEQYF
TGCAGCGTCCAGGACGGATACGAGCAGTACTTC
>-|TRBV27|-|TRBJ2-2
CASSLGQGSPGELFF
TGTGCCAGCAGTTTAGGCCAGGGATCCCCCGGGGAGCTGTTTTTT
>-|TRBV6-4|-|TRBJ1-3
CATIQNPSGNTIYF
TGTGCCACCATTCAGAATCCTTCTGGAAACACCATATATTTT
>-|TRBV27|TRBD1|TRBJ1-2
CASSRQGERRYGYTF
TGTGCCAGCAGCCGTCAGGGGGAAAGGAGATATGGCTACACCTTC
>-|TRBV6-6|-|TRBJ2-1
CASTASSYNEQFF
TGTGCCAGCACTGCGAGCTCCTACAATGAGCAGTTCTTC
>-|TRBV5-4|TRBD2|TRBJ2-7
CASSLGTSGRKQYF
TGTGCCAGCAGTTTGGGGACTAGCGGGCGAAAGCAGTACTTC
>-|TRBV28|-|TRBJ1-2
CASSLILSYYGYTF
TGTGCCAGCAGTTTGATTCTTAGTTACTATGGCTACACCTTC
>-|TRBV27|-|TRBJ2-1
CASSPSDRHEQFF
TGTGCCAGCAGTCCTAGCGACAGGCATGAGCAGTTCTTC
>-|TRBV2|TRBD1|TRBJ1-4
CASSEGTGGINEKLFF
TGTGCCAGCAGTGAAGGGACAGGGGGCATTAATGAAAAACTGTTTTTT
>-|TRBV5-4|TRBD2|TRBJ2-7
CASSLLTSGTGEQYF
TGTGCCAGCAGCTTGCTAACTAGCGGGACTGGCGAGCAGTACTTC
>once|TRBV27|TRBD1|TRBJ2-2
CASSFGQGRGLGGELFF
TGTGCCAGCAGTTTCGGTCAGGGCAGGGGGCTGGGCGGGGAGCTGTTTTTT
>-|TRBV28|TRBD1|TRBJ1-1
CASTRRRGGITEAFF
TGTGCCAGCACCCGACGGAGAGGGGGCATCACTGAAGCTTTCTTT
>-|TRBV28|-|TRBJ1-2
CASSSTPGSMSYGYTF
TGTGCCAGCAGCTCCACCCCGGGAAGTATGAGCTATGGCTACACCTTC
>-|TRBV28|-|TRBJ1-5
CASSPSNSNQPQHF
TGTGCCAGCAGCCCAAGCAATAGCAATCAGCCCCAGCATTTT
>once|TRBV27|TRBD2|TRBJ2-7
CASSPLAGVLGYEQYF
TGTGCCAGCAGCCCACTAGCGGGAGTCTTAGGCTACGAGCAGTACTTC
>-|TRBV28|TRBD2|TRBJ2-1
CASSAGLADYNEQFF
TGTGCCAGCAGTGCAGGACTAGCGGACTACAATGAGCAGTTCTTC
>-|TRBV13|-|TRBJ2-3
CASSLHPDTQYF
TGTGCCAGCAGCTTGCACCCAGATACGCAGTATTTT
>-|TRBV28|-|TRBJ2-5
CASSLYSQETQYF
TGTGCCAGCAGTTTATACAGCCAAGAGACCCAGTACTTC
>once|TRBV28|-|TRBJ1-5
CASSLDSGPQHF
TGTGCCAGCAGCTTGGATTCGGGGCCCCAGCATTTT
>-|TRBV7-9|-|TRBJ1-1
CASSLAGATEAFF
TGTGCCAGCAGCTTAGCAGGGGCAACTGAAGCTTTCTTT
>-|TRBV9|TRBD2|TRBJ2-1
CASSVVGLADYNEQFF
TGTGCCAGCAGCGTAGTAGGGCTAGCGGATTACAATGAGCAGTTCTTC
>-|TRBV11-2|-|TRBJ1-5
CASSLAPGPVNQPQHF
TGTGCCAGCAGCTTAGCCCCGGGGCCAGTGAATCAGCCCCAGCATTTT
>-|TRBV27|-|TRBJ2-2
CASSRNTGELFF
TGTGCCAGCAGCCGAAACACCGGGGAGCTGTTTTTT
>-|TRBV5-1|TRBD2|TRBJ2-3
CASRSGLAGTDTQYF
TGCGCCAGCAGATCGGGACTAGCGGGCACAGATACGCAGTATTTT
>-|TRBV27|-|TRBJ2-7
CASSLGQYYEQYF
TGTGCCAGCAGTTTAGGTCAGTACTACGAGCAGTACTTC